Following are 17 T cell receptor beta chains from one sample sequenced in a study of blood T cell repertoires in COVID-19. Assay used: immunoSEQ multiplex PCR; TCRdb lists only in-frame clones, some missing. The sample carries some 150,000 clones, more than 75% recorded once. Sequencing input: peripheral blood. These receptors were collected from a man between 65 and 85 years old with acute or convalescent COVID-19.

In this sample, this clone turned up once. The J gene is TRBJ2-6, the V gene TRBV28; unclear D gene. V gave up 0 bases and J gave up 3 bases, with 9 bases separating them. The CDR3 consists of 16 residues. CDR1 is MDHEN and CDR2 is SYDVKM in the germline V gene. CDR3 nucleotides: TGTGCCAGCAGTTTATGGGAACGGGTTGGGGCCAACGTCCTGACTTTC. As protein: CASSLWERVGANVLTF.

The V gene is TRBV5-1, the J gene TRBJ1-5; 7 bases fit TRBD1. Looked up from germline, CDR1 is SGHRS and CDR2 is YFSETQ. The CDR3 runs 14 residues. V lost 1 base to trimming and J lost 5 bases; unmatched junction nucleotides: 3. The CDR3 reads CASSLSQGDQPQHF. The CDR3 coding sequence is TGCGCCAGCAGCTTGAGCCAGGGGGATCAGCCCCAGCATTTT.

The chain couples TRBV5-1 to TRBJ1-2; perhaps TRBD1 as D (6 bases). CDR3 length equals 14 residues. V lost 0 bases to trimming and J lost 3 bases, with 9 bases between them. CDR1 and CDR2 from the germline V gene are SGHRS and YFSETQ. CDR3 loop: CASSLEQGYYGYTF. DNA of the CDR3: TGCGCCAGCAGCTTGGAACAGGGTTACTATGGCTACACCTTC.

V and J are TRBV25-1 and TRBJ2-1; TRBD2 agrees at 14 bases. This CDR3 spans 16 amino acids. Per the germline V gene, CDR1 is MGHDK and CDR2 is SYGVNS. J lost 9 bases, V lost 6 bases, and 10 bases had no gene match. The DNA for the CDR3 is TGTGCCAGCAGGCAACCGACTAGCGGGAGGGCCGGTGAGCAGTTCTTC. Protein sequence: CASRQPTSGRAGEQFF.

The CDR3 is CASSPQGPPDTQYF. The CDR3 DNA follows: TGTGCCAGCTCACCACAGGGGCCCCCAGATACGCAGTATTTT. J is TRBJ2-3 and V is TRBV18; D might be TRBD1 (5 bases). The CDR3 consists of 14 residues. Germline-derived CDR1 and CDR2 are KGHSH and LQKENI. Trimming took off 1 base at V and 4 bases at J, with 9 bases between the two ends.

CDR3 DNA sequence: TGTGCCAGCAGCTTAACATCAAGTAGCGGGAACACCGGGGAGCTGTTTTTT. Translating it yields CASSLTSSSGNTGELFF. The chain combines TRBV7-9 with TRBJ2-2, with D maybe TRBD2 (6 bases). Germline V gene sequence: CDR1 SEHNR, CDR2 FQNEAQ (reference sequence). The germline V and J ends were trimmed by 2 bases and 1 base, with 14 bases remaining between them. The CDR3 length is 17 residues.

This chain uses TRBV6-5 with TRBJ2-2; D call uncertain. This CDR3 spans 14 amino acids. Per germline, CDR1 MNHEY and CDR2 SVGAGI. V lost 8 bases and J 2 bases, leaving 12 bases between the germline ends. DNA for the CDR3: TGTGCCAGCGGCCCCCTCTCTAACACCGGGGAGCTGTTTTTT. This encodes CASGPLSNTGELFF.

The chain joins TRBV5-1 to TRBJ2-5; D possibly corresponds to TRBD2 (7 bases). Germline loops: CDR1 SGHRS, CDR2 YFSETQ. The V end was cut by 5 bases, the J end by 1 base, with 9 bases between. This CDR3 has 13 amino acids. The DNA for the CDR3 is TGCGCCAGCAGGAGGGGGGGCCAAGAGACCCAGTACTTC. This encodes CASRRGGQETQYF.

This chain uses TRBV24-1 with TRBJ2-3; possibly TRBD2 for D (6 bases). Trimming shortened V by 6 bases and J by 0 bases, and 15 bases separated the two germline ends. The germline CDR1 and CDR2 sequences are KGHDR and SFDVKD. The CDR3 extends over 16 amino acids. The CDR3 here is CATSPGVSGSTDTQYF. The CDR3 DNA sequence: TGTGCCACCAGTCCCGGTGTTAGCGGCAGCACAGATACGCAGTATTTT.

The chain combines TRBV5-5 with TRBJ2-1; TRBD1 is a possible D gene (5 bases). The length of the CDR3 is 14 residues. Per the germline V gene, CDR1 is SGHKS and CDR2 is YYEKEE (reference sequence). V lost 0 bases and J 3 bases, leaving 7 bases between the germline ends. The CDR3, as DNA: TGTGCCAGCAGCTTGGAGGGGATCTACAATGAGCAGTTCTTC. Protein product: CASSLEGIYNEQFF. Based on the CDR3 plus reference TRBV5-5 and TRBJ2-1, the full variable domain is DAGVTQSPTHLIKTRGQQVTLRCSPISGHKSVSWYQQVLGQGPQFIFQYYEKEERGRGNFPDRFSARQFPNYSSELNVNALLLGDSALYLCASSLEGIYNEQFFGPGTRLTVL.

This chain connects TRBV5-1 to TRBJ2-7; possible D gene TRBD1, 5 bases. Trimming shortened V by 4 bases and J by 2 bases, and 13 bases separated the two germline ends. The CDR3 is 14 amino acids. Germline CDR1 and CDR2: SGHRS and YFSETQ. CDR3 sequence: CASSGIDRAYEQYF. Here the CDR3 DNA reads TGCGCCAGCAGCGGCATTGACAGAGCCTACGAGCAGTACTTC.

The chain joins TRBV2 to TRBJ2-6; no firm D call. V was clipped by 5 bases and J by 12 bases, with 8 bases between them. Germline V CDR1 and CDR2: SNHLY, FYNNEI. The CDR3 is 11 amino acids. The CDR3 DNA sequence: TGTGCCAGCAGTAGAACCAGCGTCCTGACTTTC. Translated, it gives CASSRTSVLTF.

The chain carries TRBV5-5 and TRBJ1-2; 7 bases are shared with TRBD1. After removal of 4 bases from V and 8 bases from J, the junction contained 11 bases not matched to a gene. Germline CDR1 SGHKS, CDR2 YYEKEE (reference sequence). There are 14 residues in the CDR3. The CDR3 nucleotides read TGTGCCAGCAGCGGACAGGTCGATCTGGGAGGCTACACCTTC. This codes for CASSGQVDLGGYTF.

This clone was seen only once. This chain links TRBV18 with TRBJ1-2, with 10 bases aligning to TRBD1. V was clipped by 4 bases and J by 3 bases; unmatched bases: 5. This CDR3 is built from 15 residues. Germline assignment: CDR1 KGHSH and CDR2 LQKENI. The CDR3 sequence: CASSQRTGGDYGYTF. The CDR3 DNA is TGTGCCAGCTCACAAAGGACAGGGGGGGACTATGGCTACACCTTC.

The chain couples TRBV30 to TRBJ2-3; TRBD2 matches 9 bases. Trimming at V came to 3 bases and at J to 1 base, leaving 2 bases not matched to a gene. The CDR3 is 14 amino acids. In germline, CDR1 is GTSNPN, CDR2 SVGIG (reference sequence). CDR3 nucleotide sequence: TGTGCCTGGAGGGTAGCGGGGGGCACAGATACGCAGTATTTT. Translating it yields CAWRVAGGTDTQYF.

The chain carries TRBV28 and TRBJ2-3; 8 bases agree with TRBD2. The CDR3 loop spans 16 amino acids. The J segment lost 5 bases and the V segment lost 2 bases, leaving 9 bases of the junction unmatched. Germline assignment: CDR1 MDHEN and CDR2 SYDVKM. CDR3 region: CASSLTGGVVGDTQYF. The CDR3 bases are TGTGCCAGCAGTTTAACGGGAGGGGTAGTCGGAGATACGCAGTATTTT.

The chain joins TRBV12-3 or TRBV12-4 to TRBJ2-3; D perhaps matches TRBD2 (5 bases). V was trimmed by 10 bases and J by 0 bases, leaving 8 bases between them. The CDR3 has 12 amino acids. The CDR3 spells CAIGGSTDTQYF. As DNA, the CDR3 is TGTGCCATCGGCGGGAGCACAGATACGCAGTATTTT.